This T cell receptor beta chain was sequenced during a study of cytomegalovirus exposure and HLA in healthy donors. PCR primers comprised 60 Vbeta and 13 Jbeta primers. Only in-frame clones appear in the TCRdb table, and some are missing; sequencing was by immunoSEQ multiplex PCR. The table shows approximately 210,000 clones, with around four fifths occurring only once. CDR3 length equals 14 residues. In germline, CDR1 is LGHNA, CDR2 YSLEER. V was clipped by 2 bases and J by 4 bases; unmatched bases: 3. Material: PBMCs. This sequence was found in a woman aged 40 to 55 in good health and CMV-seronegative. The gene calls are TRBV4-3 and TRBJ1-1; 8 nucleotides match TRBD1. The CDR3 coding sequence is TGCGCCAGCAGCCAATTGACAGGGGTCACTGAAGCTTTCTTT. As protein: CASSQLTGVTEAFF.